This T cell receptor (beta chain) emerged from a study of lymphopenia after photon versus proton radiotherapy. TCRdb keeps only in-frame clones here, not all; method: immunoSEQ multiplex PCR. This sample has around 23,000 clones, with 80% to 90% found just once. Study-level results: After the lymphocyte nadir, photon-treated repertoires showed oligoclonal expansion, especially of CD8+ Temra cells. Survival link was tested only in deceased patients; proton benefit remains a possibility. Larger post-nadir TCR diversity loss correlated inversely with survival in deceased patients. Relative stability marked proton patients; photon patients lost diversity and naive cells.

This CDR3 spans 14 amino acids. V was clipped by 6 bases and J by 7 bases; unmatched bases: 1. The germline gives CDR1 SNHLY, CDR2 FYNNEI. With respect to this clone: Its target is not known.

This clonotype originated in a man between 45 and 60 years old with gastric cancer. V and J are TRBV2 and TRBJ2-2; TRBD2 aligns across 14 bases. Sequences were derived from peripheral blood, sampled from a patient treated with photon-based radiotherapy. CDR3 nucleotide sequence: TGTGCCAGCAGGGGACTAGCGGGGGTCGGGGAGCTGTTTTTT. It is translated as CASRGLAGVGELFF.